The source of this T cell receptor beta chain is a study of blood T cell repertoires in COVID-19. Background on the study: From the United States, Italy and Spain came samples of acute and convalescent COVID-19. T cells, B-cell-depleted T cells, or PBMCs provided the cDNA or gDNA that served as material.

CDR3 length: 13 amino acids. The germline CDR1 and CDR2 sequences are MNHEY and SVGEGT. The V end lost 5 bases, the J end lost 5 bases, and 9 bases lay between the germline ends. Original methodology: Estimated nucleated cell counts came from reference gene primer amplification. Produced via immunoSEQ multiplex PCR; TCRdb's table is partial and in-frame only. The V and J calls and clone size were taken over from that table, and D and trimming were inferred from the DNA. Of roughly 80,000 clones in the sample, 88% were seen once. The sample comprised peripheral blood. The genes are TRBV6-2 or TRBV6-3 and TRBJ2-2, with no clear D. This TCR came from a human donor in a cohort sampled during active COVID-19. CDR3 sequence (DNA): TGTGCCAGCAGTCATTTCAGAACCGGGGAGCTGTTTTTT. Its translation: CASSHFRTGELFF.